This T cell receptor (beta chain) came from a study of blood T cell repertoires in COVID-19. On the study more broadly: Sites in the United States, Italy and Spain provided acute and convalescent COVID-19 samples. In each case, the material was cDNA or gDNA derived from T cells, B-cell-depleted T cells, or PBMCs.

In the original processing: Cell counts per sample came from amplifying reference gene primers. Data came from immunoSEQ multiplex PCR; TCRdb stores just in-frame clones and leaves some out. D and trimming were read from the DNA, whereas the V and J calls and clone size are those reported in that table. The profile covers 280,000 or so clones, with approximately 89% appearing a single time and approximately 7% taken by the ten largest. This CDR3 has 15 residues. CDR1 and CDR2 from the germline V gene are LGHDT and YNNKEL (reference sequence). V lost 4 bases and J lost 3; bases outside the gene matches: 6.

The source is a woman aged 30 to 39 who had recovered from COVID-19. This sequence joins TRBV3-1 (or the pseudogene TRBV3-2) and TRBJ2-5, with 9 bases fitting TRBD2. Input material: peripheral blood. CDR3 DNA: TGTGCCAGCAGCCGACTCCAGCGGGGGGAAGAGACCCAGTACTTC. Translated: CASSRLQRGEETQYF.